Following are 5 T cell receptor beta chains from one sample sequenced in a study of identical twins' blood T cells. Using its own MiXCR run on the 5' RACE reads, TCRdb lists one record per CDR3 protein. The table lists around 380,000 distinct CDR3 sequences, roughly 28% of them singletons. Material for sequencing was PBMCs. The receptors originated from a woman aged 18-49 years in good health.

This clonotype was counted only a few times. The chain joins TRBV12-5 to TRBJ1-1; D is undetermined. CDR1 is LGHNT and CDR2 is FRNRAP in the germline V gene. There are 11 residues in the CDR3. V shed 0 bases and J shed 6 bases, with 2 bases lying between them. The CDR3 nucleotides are TGTGCTAGTGGTTTGGTCGCTGAAGCTTTCTTT. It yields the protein CASGLVAEAFF.

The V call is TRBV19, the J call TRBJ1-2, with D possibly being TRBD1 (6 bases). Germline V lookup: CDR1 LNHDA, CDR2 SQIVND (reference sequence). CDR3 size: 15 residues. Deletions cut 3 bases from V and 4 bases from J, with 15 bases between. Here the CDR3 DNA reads TGTGCCAGTAGTATTGGGTACAGGGAGAGCTATGGCTACACCTTC. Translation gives CASSIGYRESYGYTF. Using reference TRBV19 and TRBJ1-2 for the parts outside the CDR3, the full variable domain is DGGITQSPKYLFRKEGQNVTLSCEQNLNHDAMYWYRQDPGQGLRLIYYSQIVNDFQKGDIAEGYSVSREKKESFPLTVTSAQKNPTAFYLCASSIGYRESYGYTFGSGTRLTVV.

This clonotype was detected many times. In DNA, the CDR3 is TGTGCCAGCAGTTTCAGGTCACCCCTCCACTTT. It translates to CASSFRSPLHF. The J gene is TRBJ1-6, the V gene TRBV12-3 or TRBV12-4; D is unresolved. V dropped 3 bases and J dropped 10 bases, with 4 bases sitting between them. The CDR3 loop spans 11 amino acids.

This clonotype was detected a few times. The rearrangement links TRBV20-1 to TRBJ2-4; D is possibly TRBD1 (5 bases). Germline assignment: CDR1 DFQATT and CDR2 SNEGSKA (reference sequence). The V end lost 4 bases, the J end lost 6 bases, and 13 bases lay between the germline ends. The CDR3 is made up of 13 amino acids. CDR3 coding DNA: TGCAGTGCTAACAGGTGGGCAATAAACATTCAGTACTTC. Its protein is CSANRWAINIQYF.

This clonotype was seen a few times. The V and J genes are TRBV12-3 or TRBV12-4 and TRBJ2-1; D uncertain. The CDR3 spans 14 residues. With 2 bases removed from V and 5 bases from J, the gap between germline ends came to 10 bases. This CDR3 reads CASSLPTGDNEQFF. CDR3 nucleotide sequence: TGTGCCAGCAGTTTACCCACTGGAGACAATGAGCAGTTCTTC.